This TCR beta chain was profiled in a study of CD8+CD57+ T cells in acquired aplastic anemia. The CDR3 sequence is 15 residues long. The junction had 14 bases not matched to a gene; V was cut back by 11 bases and J by 3 bases. Germline V gene lookup returns CDR1 LNHDA and CDR2 SQIVND (reference sequence). CDR3 and TCR beta VDJ profiling relied on a genomic DNA template. TCRdb reprocessed the reads via MiXCR and lists one record per CDR3 protein. The sample carries 150,000 to 200,000 distinct CDR3 sequences, 35% to 55% recorded once. Sequenced: sorted CD4+, CD8+, or CD8+CD57+ T cells (not recorded which) from PBMCs. The genes are TRBV19 and TRBJ2-3, with TRBD2 matching over 7 bases. This receptor was identified in a human donor in good health. The DNA for the CDR3 is TGTGCCTCCGCTTCTAGCGGAGACGGGACAGATACGCAGTATTTT. This sequence encodes CASASSGDGTDTQYF.